This TCR beta chain was recovered during a study of blood T cell repertoires in COVID-19. Study details: There were acute and convalescent COVID-19 samples, and they came from the United States, Italy and Spain. T cells, B-cell-depleted T cells, or PBMCs provided the cDNA or gDNA that served as material.

The table lists this clone with a count of one. Assay used: immunoSEQ multiplex PCR; TCRdb lists only in-frame clones, some missing. The repertoire holds 400,000 or so clones, with roughly 88% as singletons. V lost 6 bases to trimming and J lost 4 bases; unmatched junction nucleotides: 10. Per germline, CDR1 LNHDA and CDR2 SQIVND (reference sequence). CDR3 size: 15 residues. Participant ages covered about 18 to 89 years across about 22 US areas. Cohorts were determined from participant-reported clinical history. Sequencing was performed on PBMCs or T cells enriched from blood (not recorded which). The clonotype originates from a woman in her thirties or forties with acute COVID-19. This chain connects TRBV19 to TRBJ1-2, with 8 bases matching TRBD1. CDR3 region: CASSTTGVGSYGYTF. CDR3 DNA sequence: TGTGCCAGTAGCACGACAGGGGTAGGGAGCTATGGCTACACCTTC.